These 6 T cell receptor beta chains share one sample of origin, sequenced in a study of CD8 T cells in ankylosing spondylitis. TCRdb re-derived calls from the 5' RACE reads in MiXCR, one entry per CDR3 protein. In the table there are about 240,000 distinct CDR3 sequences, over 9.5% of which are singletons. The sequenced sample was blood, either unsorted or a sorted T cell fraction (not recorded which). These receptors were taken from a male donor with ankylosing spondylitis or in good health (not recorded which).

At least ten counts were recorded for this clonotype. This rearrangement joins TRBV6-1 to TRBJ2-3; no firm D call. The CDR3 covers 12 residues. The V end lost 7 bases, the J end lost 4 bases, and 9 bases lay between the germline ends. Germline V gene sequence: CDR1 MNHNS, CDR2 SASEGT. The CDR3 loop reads CASTSGPDTQYF. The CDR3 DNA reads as TGTGCCAGCACCTCAGGCCCAGATACGCAGTATTTT.

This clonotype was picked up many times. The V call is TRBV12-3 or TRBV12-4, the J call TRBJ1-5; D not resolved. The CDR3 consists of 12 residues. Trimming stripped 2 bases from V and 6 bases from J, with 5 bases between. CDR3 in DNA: TGTGCCAGCAGTTTATACAGTCAGCCCCAGCATTTT. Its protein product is CASSLYSQPQHF.

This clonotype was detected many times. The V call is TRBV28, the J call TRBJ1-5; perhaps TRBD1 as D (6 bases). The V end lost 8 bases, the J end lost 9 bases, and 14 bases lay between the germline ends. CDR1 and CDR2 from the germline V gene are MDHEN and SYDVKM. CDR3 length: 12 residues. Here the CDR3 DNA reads TGTGCCAGCCACCTTGCCAGGGGGCCCCAGCATTTT. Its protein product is CASHLARGPQHF.

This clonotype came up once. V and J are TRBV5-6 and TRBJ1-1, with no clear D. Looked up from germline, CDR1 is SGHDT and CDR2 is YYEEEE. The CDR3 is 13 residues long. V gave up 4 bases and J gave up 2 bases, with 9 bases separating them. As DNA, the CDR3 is TGTGCCAGCAGCGCGGGCTTCAACACTGAAGCTTTCTTT. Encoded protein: CASSAGFNTEAFF.

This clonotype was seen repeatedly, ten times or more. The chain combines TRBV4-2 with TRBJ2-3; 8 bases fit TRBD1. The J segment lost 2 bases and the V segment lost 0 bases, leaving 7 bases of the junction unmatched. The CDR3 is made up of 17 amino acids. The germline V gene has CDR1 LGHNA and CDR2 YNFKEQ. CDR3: CASSQESRTGSTDTQYF. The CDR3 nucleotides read TGTGCCAGCAGCCAAGAATCAAGGACAGGGTCCACAGATACGCAGTATTTT.

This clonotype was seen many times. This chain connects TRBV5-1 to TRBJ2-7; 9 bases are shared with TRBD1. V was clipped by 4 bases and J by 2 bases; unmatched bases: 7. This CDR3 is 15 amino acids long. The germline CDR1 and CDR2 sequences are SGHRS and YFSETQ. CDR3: CASSHGTGFTYEQYF. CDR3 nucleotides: TGCGCCAGCAGCCACGGGACAGGGTTTACCTACGAGCAGTACTTC.